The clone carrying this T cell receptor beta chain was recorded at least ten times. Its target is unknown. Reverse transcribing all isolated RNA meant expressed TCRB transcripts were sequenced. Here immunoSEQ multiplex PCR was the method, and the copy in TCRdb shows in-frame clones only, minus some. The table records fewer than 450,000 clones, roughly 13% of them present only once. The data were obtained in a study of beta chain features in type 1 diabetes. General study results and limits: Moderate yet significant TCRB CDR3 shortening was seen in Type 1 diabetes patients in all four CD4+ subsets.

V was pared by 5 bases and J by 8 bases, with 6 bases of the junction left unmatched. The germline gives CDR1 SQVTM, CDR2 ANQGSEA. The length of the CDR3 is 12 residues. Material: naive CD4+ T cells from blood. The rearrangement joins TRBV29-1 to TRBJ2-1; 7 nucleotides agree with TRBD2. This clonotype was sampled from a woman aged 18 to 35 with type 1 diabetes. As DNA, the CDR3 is TGCAGCGTTAGCAGCGGGAAGGATGAGCAGTTCTTC. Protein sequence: CSVSSGKDEQFF.